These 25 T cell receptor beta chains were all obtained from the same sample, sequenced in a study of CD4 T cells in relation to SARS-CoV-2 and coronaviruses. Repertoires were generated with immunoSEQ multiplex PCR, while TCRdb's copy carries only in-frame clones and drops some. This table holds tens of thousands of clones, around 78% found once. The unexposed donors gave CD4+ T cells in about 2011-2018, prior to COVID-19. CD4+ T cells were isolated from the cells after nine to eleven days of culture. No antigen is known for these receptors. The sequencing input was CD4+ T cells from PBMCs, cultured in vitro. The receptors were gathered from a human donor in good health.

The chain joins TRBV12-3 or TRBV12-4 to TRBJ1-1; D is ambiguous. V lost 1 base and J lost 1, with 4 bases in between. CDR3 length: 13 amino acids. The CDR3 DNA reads TGTGCCAGCAGTTTAGTAGAGAACACTGAAGCTTTCTTT. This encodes CASSLVENTEAFF.

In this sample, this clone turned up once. DNA of the CDR3: TGTGCCAGTAGCCCTCCCGGAGGGGGTGACAATCAGCCCCAGCATTTT. Encoded protein: CASSPPGGGDNQPQHF. This chain links TRBV19 with TRBJ1-5; possible D gene TRBD1, 6 bases. The CDR3 is made up of 16 amino acids. V lost 6 bases and J lost 3, with 18 bases in between. Per the germline V gene, CDR1 is LNHDA and CDR2 is SQIVND (reference sequence).

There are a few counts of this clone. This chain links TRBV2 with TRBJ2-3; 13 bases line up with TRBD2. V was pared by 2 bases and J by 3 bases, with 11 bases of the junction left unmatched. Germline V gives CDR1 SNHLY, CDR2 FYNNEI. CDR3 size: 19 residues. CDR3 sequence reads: CASSEFGLAGEGGTDTQYF. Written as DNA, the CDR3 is TGTGCCAGCAGTGAATTTGGACTAGCGGGAGAGGGAGGGACAGATACGCAGTATTTT.

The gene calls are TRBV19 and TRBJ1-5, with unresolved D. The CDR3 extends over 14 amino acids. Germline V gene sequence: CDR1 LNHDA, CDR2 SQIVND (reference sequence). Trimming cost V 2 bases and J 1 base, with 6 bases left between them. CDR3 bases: TGTGCCAGTAGTATATACTCCAGCAATCAGCCCCAGCATTTT. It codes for CASSIYSSNQPQHF.

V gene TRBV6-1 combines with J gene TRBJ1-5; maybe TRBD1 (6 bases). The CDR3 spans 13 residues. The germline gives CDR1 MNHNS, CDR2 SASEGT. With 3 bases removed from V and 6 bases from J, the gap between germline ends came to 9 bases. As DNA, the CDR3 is TGTGCCAGCAGTGATGGGGGGCTTCAGCCCCAGCATTTT. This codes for CASSDGGLQPQHF.

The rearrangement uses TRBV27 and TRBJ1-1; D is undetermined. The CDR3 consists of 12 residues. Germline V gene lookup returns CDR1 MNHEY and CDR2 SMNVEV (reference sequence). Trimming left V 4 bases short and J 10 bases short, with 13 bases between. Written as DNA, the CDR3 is TGTGCCAGCAGTTCACCTGGGGTCGCAGCTTTCTTT. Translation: CASSSPGVAAFF.

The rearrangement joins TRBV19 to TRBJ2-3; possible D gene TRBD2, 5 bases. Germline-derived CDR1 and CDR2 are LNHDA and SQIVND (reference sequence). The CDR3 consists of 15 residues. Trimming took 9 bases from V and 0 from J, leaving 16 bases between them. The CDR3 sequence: CASRQDRGSTDTQYF. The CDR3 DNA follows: TGTGCCAGCCGCCAGGACCGAGGGAGCACAGATACGCAGTATTTT.

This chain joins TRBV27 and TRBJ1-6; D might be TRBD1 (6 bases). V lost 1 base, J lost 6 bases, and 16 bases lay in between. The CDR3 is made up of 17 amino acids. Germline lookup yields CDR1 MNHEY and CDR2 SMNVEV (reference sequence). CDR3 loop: CASSLFTGLGANSPLHF. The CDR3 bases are TGTGCCAGCAGTTTATTTACAGGGCTGGGGGCTAATTCACCCCTCCACTTT.

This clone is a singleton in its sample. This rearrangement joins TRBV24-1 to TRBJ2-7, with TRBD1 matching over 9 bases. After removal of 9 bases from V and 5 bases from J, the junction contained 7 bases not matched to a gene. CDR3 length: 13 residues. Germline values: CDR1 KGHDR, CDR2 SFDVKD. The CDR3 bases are TGTGCCACCGGGGGACAGGGCCAGGACGAGCAGTACTTC. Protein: CATGGQGQDEQYF.

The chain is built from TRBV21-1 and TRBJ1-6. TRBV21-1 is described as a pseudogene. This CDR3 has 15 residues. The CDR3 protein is CASSPRVSGNSPLHF. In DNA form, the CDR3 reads TGTGCCAGCAGCCCAAGGGTAAGTGGGAATTCACCCCTCCACTTT.

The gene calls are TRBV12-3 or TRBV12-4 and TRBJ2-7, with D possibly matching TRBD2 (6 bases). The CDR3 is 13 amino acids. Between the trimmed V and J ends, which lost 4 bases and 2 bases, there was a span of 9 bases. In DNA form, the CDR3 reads TGTGCCAGCAGTTCGGGACTGGCCTACGAGCAGTACTTC. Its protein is CASSSGLAYEQYF.

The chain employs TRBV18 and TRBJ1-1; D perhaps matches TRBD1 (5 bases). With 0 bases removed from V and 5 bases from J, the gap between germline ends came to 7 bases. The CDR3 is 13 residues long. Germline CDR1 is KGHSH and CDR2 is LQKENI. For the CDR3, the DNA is TGTGCCAGCTCACCACCGGGGGGTACTGAAGCTTTCTTT. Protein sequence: CASSPPGGTEAFF.

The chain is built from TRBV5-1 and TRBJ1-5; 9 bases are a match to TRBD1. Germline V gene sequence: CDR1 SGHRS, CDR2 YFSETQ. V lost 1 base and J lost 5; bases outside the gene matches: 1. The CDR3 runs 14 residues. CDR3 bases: TGCGCCAGCAGCTTGACAGGGGGCGATCAGCCCCAGCATTTT. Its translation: CASSLTGGDQPQHF.

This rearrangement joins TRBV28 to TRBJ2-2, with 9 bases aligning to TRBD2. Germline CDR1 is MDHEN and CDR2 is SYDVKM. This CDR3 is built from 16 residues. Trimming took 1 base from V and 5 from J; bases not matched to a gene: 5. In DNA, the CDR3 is TGTGCCAGCAGTTTATCGCTGGCGGGAGGGACCGGGGAGCTGTTTTTT. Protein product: CASSLSLAGGTGELFF.

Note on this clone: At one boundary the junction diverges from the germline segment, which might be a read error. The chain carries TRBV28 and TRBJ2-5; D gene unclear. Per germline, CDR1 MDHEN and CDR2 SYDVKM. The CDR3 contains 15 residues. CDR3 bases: TGTGCCAACAGTTTTCATGGAGCTTCCAAAGAGACCCAGTACTTC. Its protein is CANSFHGASKETQYF.

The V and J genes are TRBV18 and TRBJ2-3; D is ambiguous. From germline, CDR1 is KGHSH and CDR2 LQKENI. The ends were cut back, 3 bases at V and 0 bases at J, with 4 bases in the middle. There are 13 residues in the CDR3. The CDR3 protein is CASSPDSTDTQYF. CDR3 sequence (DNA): TGTGCCAGCTCACCGGACAGCACAGATACGCAGTATTTT. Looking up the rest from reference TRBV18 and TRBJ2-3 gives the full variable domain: NAGVMQNPRHLVRRRGQEARLRCSPMKGHSHVYWYRQLPEEGLKFMVYLQKENIIDESGMPKERFSAEFPKEGPSILRIQQVVRGDSAAYFCASSPDSTDTQYFGPGTRLTVL.

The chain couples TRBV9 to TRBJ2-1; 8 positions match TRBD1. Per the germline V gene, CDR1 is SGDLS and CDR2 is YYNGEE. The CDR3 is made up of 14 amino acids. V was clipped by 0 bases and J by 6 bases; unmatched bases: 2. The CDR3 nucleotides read TGTGCCAGCAGCGTAGGTCAGGGGGCCAATGAGCAGTTCTTC. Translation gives CASSVGQGANEQFF. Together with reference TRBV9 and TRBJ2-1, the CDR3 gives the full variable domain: DSGVTQTPKHLITATGQRVTLRCSPRSGDLSVYWYQQSLDQGLQFLIQYYNGEERAKGNILERFSAQQFPDLHSELNLSSLELGDSALYFCASSVGQGANEQFFGPGTRLTVL.

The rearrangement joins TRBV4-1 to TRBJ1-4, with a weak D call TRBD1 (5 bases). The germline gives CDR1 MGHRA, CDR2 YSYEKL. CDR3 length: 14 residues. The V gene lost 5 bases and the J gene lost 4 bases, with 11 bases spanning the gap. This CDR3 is CASSLGTVNEKLFF. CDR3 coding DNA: TGCGCCAGCAGCTTAGGGACGGTTAATGAAAAACTGTTTTTT.

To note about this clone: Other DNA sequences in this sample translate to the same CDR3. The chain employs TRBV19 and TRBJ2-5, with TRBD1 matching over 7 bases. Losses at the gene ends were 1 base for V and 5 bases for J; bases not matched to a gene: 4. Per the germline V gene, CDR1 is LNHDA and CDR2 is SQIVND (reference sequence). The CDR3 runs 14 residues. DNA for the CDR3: TGTGCCAGTAGTATAGGACAGGGAGTGGAGACCCAGTACTTC. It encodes CASSIGQGVETQYF.

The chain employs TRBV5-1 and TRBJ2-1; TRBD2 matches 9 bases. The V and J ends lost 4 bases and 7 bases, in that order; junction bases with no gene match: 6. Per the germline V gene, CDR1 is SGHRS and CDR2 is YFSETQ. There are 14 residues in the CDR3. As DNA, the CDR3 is TGCGCCAGCAGCGTCGGGACTAGCAGGAATGAGCAGTTCTTC. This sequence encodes CASSVGTSRNEQFF.

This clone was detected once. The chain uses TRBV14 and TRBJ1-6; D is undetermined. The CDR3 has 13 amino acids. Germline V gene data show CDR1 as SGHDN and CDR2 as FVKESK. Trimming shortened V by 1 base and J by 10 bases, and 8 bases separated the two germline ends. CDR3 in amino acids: CASSQVRSSPLHF. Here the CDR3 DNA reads TGTGCCAGCAGCCAAGTCCGGTCATCACCCCTCCACTTT. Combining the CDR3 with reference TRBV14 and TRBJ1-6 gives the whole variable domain EAGVTQFPSHSVIEKGQTVTLRCDPISGHDNLYWYRRVMGKEIKFLLHFVKESKQDESGMPNNRFLAERTGGTYSTLKVQPAELEDSGVYFCASSQVRSSPLHFGNGTRLTVT.

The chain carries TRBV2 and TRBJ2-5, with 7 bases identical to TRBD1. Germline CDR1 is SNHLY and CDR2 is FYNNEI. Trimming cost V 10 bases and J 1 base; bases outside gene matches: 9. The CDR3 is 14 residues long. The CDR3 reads CATRQGRIQETQYF. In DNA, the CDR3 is TGTGCCACGCGACAGGGCCGAATCCAAGAGACCCAGTACTTC.

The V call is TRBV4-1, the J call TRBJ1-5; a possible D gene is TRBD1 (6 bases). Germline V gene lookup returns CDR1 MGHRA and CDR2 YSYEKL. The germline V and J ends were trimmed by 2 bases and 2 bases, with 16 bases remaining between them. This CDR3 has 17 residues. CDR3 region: CASSQILQGGRNQPQHF. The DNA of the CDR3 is TGCGCCAGCAGCCAAATATTACAGGGTGGGCGCAATCAGCCCCAGCATTTT.

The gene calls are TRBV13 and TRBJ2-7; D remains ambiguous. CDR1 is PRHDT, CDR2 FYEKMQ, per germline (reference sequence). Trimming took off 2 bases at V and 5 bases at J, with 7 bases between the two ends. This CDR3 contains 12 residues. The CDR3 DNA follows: TGTGCCAGCAGCTTAATTGGCGACGAGCAGTACTTC. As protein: CASSLIGDEQYF.

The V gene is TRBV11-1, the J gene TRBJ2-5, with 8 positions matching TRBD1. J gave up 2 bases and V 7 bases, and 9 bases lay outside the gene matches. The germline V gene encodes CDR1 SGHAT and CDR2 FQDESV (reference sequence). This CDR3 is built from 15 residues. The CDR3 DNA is TGTGCCAGCAACCCCCAGAGGACAGGGCAAGAGACCCAGTACTTC. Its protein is CASNPQRTGQETQYF.